This T cell receptor (beta chain) is from a study of beta chain features in type 1 diabetes. Study observations and caveats: Unsettled here was the matter of whether HLA type influences TCRB rearrangement. Patients' naive, central memory and Treg TCRB repertoires seemed closer to one another than those of healthy donors. Moderate yet significant TCRB CDR3 shortening was seen in Type 1 diabetes patients in all four CD4+ subsets.

Sequenced material consisted of expressed TCRB transcripts (all of the isolated RNA was reverse transcribed). Sequencing used immunoSEQ multiplex PCR; TCRdb keeps in-frame clones, though not all of them. The sample contains hundreds of thousands of clones, roughly 31% of which appear only once. As to this clone: Antigen unknown.

V lost 7 bases, J lost 6 bases, and 8 bases stayed unmatched. Germline CDR1 reads SQVTM; CDR2 reads ANQGSEA. The CDR3 is made up of 13 amino acids. The clonotype comes from a man younger than 30 in good health. V is TRBV29-1 and J is TRBJ2-2, with 7 bases lining up with TRBD1. The sequenced sample consisted of naive CD4+ T cells from blood. The CDR3 DNA reads TGCAGCGGAGGACAGGTTTCGCCCGGGGAGCTGTTTTTT. Its protein product is CSGGQVSPGELFF.